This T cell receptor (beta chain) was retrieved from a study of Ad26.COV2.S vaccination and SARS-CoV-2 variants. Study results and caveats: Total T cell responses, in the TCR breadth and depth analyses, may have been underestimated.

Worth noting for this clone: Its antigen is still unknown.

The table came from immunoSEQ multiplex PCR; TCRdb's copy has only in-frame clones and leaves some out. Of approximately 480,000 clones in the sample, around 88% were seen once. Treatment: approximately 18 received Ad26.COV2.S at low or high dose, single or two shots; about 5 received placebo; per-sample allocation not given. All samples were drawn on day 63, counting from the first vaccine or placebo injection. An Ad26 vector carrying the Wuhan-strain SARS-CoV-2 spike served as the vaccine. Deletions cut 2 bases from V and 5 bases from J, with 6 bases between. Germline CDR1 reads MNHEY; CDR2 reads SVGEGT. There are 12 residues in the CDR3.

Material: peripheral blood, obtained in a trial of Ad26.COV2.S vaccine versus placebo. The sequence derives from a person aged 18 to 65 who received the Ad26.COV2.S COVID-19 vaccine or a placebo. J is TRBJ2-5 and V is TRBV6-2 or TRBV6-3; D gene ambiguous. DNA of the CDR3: TGTGCCAGCAGTTACGTCATTGAGACCCAGTACTTC. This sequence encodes CASSYVIETQYF.